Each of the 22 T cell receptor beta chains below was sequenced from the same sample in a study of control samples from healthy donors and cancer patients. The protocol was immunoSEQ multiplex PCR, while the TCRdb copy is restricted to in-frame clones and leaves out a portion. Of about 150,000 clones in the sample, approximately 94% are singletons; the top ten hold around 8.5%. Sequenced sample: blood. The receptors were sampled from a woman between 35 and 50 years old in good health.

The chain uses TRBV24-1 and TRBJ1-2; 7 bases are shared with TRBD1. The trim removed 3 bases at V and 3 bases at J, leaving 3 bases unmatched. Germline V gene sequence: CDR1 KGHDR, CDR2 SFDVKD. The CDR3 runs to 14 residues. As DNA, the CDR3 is TGTGCCACCAGTGATCCCGGGACAGACTATGGCTACACCTTC. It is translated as CATSDPGTDYGYTF.

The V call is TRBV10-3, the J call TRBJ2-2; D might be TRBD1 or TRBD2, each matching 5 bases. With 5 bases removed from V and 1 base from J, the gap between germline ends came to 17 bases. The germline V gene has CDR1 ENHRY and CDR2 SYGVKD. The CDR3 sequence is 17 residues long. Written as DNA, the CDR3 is TGTGCCATCAGTATTGTCGGGACCCCTAAGAACACCGGGGAGCTGTTTTTT. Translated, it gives CAISIVGTPKNTGELFF.

Written as DNA, the CDR3 is TGCGCCAGCAGCTCAAAGACAGGCGGCTCCTACGAGCAGTACTTC. Translation gives CASSSKTGGSYEQYF. This chain links TRBV5-1 with TRBJ2-7, with D perhaps matching TRBD1 (6 bases). Trimming left V 3 bases short and J 0 bases short, with 13 bases between. Germline V gives CDR1 SGHRS, CDR2 YFSETQ. This CDR3 comprises 15 residues.

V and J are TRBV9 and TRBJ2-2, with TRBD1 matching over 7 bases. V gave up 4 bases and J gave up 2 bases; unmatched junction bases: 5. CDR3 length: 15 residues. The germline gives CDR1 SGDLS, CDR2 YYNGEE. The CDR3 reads CASSTRDSNTGELFF. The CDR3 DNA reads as TGTGCCAGCAGCACCCGGGACAGTAACACCGGGGAGCTGTTTTTT.

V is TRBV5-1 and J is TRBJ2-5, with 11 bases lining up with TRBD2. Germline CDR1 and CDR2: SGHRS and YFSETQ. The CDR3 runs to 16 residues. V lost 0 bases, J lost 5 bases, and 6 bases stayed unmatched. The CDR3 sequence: CASSLVSGRVLETQYF. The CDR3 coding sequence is TGCGCCAGCAGCTTGGTTAGCGGGAGGGTACTTGAGACCCAGTACTTC. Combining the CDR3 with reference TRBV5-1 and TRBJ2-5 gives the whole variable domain KAGVTQTPRYLIKTRGQQVTLSCSPISGHRSVSWYQQTPGQGLQFLFEYFSETQRNKGNFPGRFSGRQFSNSRSEMNVSTLELGDSALYLCASSLVSGRVLETQYFGPGTRLLVL.

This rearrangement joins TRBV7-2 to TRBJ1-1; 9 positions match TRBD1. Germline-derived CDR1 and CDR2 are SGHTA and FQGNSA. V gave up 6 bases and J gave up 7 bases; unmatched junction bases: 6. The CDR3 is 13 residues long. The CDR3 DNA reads TGTGCCAGCAGGCGTACAGGGGGCATTGAAGCTTTCTTT. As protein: CASRRTGGIEAFF.

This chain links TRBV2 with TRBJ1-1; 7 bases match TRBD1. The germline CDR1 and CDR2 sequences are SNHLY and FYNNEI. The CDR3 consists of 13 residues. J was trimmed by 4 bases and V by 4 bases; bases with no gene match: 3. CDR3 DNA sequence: TGTGCCAGCAGTGTGACAGGGAGCACTGAAGCTTTCTTT. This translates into CASSVTGSTEAFF.

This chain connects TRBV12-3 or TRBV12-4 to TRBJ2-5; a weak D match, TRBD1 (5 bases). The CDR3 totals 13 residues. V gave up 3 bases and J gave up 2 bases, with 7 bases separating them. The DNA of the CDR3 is TGTGCCAGCAGTTTCCGACAGCAAGAGACCCAGTACTTC. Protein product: CASSFRQQETQYF.

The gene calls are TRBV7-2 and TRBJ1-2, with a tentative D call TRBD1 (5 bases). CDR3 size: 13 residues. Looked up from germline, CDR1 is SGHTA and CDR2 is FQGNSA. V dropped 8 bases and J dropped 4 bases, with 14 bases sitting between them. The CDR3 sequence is CASDAWGGYGYTF. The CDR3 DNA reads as TGTGCCAGCGACGCTTGGGGGGGCTATGGCTACACCTTC.

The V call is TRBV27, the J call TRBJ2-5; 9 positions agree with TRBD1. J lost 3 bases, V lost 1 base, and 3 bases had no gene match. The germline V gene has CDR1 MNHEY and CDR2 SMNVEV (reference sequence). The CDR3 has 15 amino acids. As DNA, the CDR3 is TGTGCCAGCAGTTTATTCGGGACAGGGAAAGAGACCCAGTACTTC. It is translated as CASSLFGTGKETQYF.

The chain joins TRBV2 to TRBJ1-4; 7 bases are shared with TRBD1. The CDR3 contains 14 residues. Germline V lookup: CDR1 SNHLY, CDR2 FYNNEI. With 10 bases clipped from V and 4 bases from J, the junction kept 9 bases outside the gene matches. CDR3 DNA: TGTGCCATGCGATGGACAGGAGTTAATGAAAAACTGTTTTTT. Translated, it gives CAMRWTGVNEKLFF.

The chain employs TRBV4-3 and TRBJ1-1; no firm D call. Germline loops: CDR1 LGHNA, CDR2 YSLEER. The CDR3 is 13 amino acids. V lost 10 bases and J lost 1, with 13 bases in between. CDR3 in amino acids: CATSPARNTEAFF. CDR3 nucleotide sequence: TGCGCCACCTCCCCGGCTAGGAACACTGAAGCTTTCTTT.

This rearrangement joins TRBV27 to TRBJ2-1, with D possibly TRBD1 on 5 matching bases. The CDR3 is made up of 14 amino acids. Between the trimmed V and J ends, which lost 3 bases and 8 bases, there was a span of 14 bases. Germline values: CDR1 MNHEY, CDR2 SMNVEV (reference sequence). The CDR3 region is CASSFPGYPHEQFF. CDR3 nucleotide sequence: TGTGCCAGCAGTTTTCCAGGGTACCCCCATGAGCAGTTCTTC.

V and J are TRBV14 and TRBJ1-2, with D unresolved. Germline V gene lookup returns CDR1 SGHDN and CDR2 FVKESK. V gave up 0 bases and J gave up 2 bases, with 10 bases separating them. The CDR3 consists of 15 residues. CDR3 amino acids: CASSQESSGNYGYTF. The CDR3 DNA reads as TGTGCCAGCAGCCAAGAGTCTTCGGGGAACTATGGCTACACCTTC.

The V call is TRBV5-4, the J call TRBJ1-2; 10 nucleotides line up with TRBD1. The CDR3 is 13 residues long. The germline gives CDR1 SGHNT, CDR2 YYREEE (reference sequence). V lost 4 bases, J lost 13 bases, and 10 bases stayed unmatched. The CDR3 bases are TGTGCCAGCAGCGAGGACAGGGGGGACCCCCCCACCTTC. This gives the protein CASSEDRGDPPTF.

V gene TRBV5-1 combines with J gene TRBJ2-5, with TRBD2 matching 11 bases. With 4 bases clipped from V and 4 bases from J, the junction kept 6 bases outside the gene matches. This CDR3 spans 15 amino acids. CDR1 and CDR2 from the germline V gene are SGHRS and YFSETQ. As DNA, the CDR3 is TGCGCCAGCAGCGCGGCCGGGACTAGCGGAGAGACCCAGTACTTC. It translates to CASSAAGTSGETQYF.

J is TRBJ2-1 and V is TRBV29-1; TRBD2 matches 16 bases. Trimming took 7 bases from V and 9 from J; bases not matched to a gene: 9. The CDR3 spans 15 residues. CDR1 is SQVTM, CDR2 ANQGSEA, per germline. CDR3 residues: CSANRGLAGGLEQFF. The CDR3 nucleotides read TGCAGCGCAAACCGGGGACTAGCGGGAGGGCTTGAGCAGTTCTTC.

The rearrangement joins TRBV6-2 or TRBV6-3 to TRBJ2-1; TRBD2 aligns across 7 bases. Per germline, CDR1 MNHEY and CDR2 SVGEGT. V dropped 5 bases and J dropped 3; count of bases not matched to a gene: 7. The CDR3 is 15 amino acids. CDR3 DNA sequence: TGTGCCAGCAGTCAACACAGCGGGATCTACAATGAGCAGTTCTTC. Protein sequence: CASSQHSGIYNEQFF.

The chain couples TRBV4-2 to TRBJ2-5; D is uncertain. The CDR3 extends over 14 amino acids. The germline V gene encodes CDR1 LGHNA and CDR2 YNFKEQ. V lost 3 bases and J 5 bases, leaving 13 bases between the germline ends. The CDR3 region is CASSQDALGETQYF. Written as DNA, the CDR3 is TGTGCCAGCAGCCAGGACGCCCTGGGGGAGACCCAGTACTTC.

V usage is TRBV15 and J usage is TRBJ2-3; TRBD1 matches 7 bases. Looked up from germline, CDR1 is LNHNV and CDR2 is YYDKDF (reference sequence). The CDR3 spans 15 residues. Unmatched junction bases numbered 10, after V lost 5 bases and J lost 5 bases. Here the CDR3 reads CATSLPLGDRDTQYF. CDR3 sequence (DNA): TGTGCCACCAGCTTACCTTTGGGGGACAGAGATACGCAGTATTTT. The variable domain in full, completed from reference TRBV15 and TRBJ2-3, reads DAMVIQNPRYQVTQFGKPVTLSCSQTLNHNVMYWYQQKSSQAPKLLFHYYDKDFNNEADTPDNFQSRRPNTSFCFLDIRSPGLGDTAMYLCATSLPLGDRDTQYFGPGTRLTVL.

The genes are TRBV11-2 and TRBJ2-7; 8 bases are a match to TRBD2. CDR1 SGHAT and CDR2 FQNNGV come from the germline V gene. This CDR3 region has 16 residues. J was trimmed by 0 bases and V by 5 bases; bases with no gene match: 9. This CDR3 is CASSPGGISSSYEQYF. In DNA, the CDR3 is TGTGCCAGCAGCCCGGGGGGGATCTCGTCCTCCTACGAGCAGTACTTC.

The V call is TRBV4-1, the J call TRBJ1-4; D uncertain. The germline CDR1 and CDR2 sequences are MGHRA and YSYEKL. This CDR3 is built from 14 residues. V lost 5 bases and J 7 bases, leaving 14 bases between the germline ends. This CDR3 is CASSSRGIGEKLFF. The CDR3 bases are TGCGCCAGCAGCTCCCGGGGTATTGGTGAAAAACTGTTTTTT.